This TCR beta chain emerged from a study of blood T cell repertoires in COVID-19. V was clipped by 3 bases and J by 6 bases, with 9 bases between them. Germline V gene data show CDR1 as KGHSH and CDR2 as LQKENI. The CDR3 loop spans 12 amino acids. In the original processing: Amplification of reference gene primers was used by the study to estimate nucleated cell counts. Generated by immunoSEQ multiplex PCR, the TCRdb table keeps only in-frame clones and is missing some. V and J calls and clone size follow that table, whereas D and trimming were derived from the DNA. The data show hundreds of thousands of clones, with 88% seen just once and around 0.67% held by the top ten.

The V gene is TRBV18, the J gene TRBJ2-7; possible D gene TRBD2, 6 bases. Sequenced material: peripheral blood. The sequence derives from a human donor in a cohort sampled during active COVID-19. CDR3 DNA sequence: TGTGCCAGCTCACCCGGGGGTATCGAGCAGTACTTC. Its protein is CASSPGGIEQYF.